The clone carrying this TCR beta chain was seen many times. Its antigen is still unknown. These data are taken from a study of Graves' ophthalmopathy and Graves' hyperthyroidism. The stable label applied to hyperthyroidism with no ophthalmopathy within 18 months of follow-up. Enrollment excluded any patients with other autoimmune diseases, uncontrolled infections, pregnancy or lactation. Diagnoses were established from clinical symptoms, serum thyroxine, TRAb, thyroid ultrasound and orbital computed tomography. V was clipped by 2 bases and J by 3 bases; unmatched bases: 9. This CDR3 region has 16 residues. Germline values: CDR1 SGHAT, CDR2 FQDESV (reference sequence). Study conclusions and caveats: A 13-signature model separated ophthalmopathy from stable hyperthyroidism, about 90% sensitivity, about 81% specificity.

Scientists amplified the TCR beta CDR3 regions from RNA transcripts. HTBI primers were used in a first-round RT-PCR, which preceded a second-round multiplex PCR. Via MiXCR, TCRdb re-called the multiplex PCR reads, giving one row per CDR3 protein. The repertoire holds 350,000 to 450,000 distinct CDR3 sequences, with 21% as singletons. Sequencing input: peripheral blood. This TCR derives from a woman aged 18-30 years with stable Graves' hyperthyroidism. This chain connects TRBV11-1 to TRBJ2-5; 7 bases fit TRBD2. The CDR3 DNA sequence: TGTGCCAGCAGCTTATTCGGATCGGGGGGAGAAGAGACCCAGTACTTC. It translates to CASSLFGSGGEETQYF. The full variable domain, completed using reference TRBV11-1 and TRBJ2-5, is EAEVAQSPRYKITEKSQAVAFWCDPISGHATLYWYRQILGQGPELLVQFQDESVVDDSQLPKDRFSAERLKGVDSTLKIQPAELGDSAMYLCASSLFGSGGEETQYFGPGTRLLVL.